Below, one T cell receptor beta chain is given with its context. The antigen remains undetermined. Per germline, CDR1 MNHEY and CDR2 SMNVEV (reference sequence). The CDR3 runs to 15 residues. V dropped 7 bases and J dropped 6 bases, with 19 bases sitting between them. The data were taken from a study of cytomegalovirus exposure and HLA in healthy donors. The study's findings and limits: Generally TCR sequences proved uncommon, though certain public TCRs appeared in numerous donors.

Assay: immunoSEQ multiplex PCR; the TCRdb copy retains only in-frame clones and omits some. In the table there are 150,000 to 200,000 clones, around 88% of which are singletons. The sequence was obtained from a woman aged 18-30 years in good health and CMV-seronegative. Material for sequencing was PBMCs. The V gene is TRBV27, the J gene TRBJ2-1; TRBD1 is a possible D gene (6 bases). The CDR3 DNA is TGTGCCAGCACCCCCGGGACAAGTTCAATCAATGAGCAGTTCTTC. As protein: CASTPGTSSINEQFF.